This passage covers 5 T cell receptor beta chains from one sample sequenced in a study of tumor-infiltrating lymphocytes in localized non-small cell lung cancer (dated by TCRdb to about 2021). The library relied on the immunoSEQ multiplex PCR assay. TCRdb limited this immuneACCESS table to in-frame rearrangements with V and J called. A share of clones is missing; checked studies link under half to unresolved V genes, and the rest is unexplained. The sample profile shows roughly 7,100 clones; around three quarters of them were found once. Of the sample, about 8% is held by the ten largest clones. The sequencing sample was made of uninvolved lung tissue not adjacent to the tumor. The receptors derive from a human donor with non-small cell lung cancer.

The CDR3 DNA is TGTGCCAGCAGTACTAGGTTTGAGCAGTTCTTC. Amino acids: CASSTRFEQFF. The genes are TRBV28 and TRBJ2-1; possible D gene TRBD2, 5 bases. CDR3 length equals 11 residues. Between the trimmed V and J ends, which lost 5 bases and 9 bases, there was a span of 8 bases. The germline CDR1 and CDR2 sequences are MDHEN and SYDVKM.

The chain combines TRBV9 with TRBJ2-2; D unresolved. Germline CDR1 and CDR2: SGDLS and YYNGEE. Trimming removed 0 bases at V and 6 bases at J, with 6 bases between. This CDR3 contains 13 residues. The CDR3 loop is CASSVGSPGELFF. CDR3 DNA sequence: TGTGCCAGCAGCGTAGGGTCCCCCGGGGAGCTGTTTTTT.

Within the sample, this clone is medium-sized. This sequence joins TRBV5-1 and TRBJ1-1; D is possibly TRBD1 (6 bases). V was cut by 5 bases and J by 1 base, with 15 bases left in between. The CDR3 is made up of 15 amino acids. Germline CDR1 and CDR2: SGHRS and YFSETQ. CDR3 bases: TGCGCCAGCAGGGCCCCGGGACAAAGGAACACTGAAGCTTTCTTT. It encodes CASRAPGQRNTEAFF. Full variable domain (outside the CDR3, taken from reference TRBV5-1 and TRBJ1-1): KAGVTQTPRYLIKTRGQQVTLSCSPISGHRSVSWYQQTPGQGLQFLFEYFSETQRNKGNFPGRFSGRQFSNSRSEMNVSTLELGDSALYLCASRAPGQRNTEAFFGQGTRLTVV.

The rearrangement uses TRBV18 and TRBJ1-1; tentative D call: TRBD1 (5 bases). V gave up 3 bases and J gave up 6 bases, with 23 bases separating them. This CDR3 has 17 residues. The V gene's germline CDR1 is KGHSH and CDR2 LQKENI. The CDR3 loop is CASSPAGGTQRTAEAFF. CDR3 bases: TGTGCCAGCTCACCCGCCGGGGGGACCCAGAGAACGGCTGAAGCTTTCTTT.

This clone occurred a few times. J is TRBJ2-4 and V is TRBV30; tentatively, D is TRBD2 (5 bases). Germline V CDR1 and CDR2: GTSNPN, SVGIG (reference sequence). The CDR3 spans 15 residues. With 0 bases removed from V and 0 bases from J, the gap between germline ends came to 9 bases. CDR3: CAWSVPGLAKNIQYF. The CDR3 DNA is TGTGCCTGGAGTGTACCTGGACTAGCCAAAAACATTCAGTACTTC. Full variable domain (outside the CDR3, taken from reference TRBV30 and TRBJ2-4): SQTIHQWPATLVQPVGSPLSLECTVEGTSNPNLYWYRQAAGRGLQLLFYSVGIGQISSEVPQNLSASRPQDRQFILSSKKLLLSDSGFYLCAWSVPGLAKNIQYFGAGTRLSVL.